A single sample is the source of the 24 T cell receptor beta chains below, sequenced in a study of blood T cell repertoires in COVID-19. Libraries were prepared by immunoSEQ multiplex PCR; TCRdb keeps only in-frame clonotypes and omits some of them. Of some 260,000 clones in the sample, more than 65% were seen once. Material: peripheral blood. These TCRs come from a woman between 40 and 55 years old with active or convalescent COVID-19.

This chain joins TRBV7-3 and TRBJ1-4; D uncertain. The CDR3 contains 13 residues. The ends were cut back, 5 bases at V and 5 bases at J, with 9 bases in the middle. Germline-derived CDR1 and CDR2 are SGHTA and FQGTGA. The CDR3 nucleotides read TGTGCCAGCAGCCGCGGTTACAATGAAAAACTGTTTTTT. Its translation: CASSRGYNEKLFF.

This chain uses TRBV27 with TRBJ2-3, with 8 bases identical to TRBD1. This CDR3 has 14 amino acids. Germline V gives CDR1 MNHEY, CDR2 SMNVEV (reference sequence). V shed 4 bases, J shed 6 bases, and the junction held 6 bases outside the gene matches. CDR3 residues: CASSSVDRADTQYF. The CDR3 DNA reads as TGTGCCAGCAGTTCCGTGGACAGGGCGGATACGCAGTATTTT.

The CDR3 here is CASSISGYSNQPQHF. CDR3 DNA sequence: TGTGCCAGCAGCATCAGCGGTTATAGCAATCAGCCCCAGCATTTT. This sequence joins TRBV6-5 and TRBJ1-5; D gene uncertain. The germline V gene has CDR1 MNHEY and CDR2 SVGAGI. The CDR3 covers 15 residues. The V end was cut by 6 bases, the J end by 0 bases, with 12 bases between.

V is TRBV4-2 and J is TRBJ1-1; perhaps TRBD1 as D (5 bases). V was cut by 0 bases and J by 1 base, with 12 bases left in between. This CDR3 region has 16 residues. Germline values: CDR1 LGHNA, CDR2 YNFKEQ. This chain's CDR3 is CASSQDAGVSNTEAFF. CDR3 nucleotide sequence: TGTGCCAGCAGCCAAGATGCGGGGGTCTCGAACACTGAAGCTTTCTTT.

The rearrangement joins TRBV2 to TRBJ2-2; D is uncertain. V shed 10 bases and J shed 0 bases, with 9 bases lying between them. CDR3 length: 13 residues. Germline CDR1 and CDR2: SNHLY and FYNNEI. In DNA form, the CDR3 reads TGTGCCACCTCCCTTACGAACACCGGGGAGCTGTTTTTT. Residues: CATSLTNTGELFF.

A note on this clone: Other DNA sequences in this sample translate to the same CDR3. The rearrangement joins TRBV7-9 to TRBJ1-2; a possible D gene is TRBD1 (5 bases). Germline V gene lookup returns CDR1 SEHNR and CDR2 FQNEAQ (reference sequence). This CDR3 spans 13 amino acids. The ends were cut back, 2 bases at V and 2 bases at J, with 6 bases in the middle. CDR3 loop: CASSLQGNYGYTF. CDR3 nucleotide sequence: TGTGCCAGCAGCTTACAGGGCAACTATGGCTACACCTTC.

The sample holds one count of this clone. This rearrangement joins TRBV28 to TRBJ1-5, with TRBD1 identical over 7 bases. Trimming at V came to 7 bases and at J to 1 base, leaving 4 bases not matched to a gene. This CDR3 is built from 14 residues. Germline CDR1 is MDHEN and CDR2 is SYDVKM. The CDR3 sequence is CASTRTGSNQPQHF. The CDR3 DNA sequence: TGTGCCAGCACCCGGACAGGCAGCAATCAGCCCCAGCATTTT.

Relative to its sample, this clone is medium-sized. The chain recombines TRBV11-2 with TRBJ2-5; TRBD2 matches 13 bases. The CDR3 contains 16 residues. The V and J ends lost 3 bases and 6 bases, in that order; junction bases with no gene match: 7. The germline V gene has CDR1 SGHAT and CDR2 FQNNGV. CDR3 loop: CASSFTSGGGQQTQYF. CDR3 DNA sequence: TGTGCCAGCAGCTTCACTAGCGGGGGGGGGCAGCAGACCCAGTACTTC.

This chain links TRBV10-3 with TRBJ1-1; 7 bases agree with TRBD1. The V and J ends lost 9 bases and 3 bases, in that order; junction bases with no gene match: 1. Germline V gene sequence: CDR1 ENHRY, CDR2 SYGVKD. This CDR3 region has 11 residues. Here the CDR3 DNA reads TGTGCCATTCAGGGGGACACTGAAGCTTTCTTT. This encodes CAIQGDTEAFF.

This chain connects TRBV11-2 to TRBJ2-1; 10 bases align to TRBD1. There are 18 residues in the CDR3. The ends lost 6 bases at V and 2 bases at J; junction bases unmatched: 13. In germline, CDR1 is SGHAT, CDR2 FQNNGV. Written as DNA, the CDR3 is TGTGCCAGCAGTTATACCCTATCCGGGACAGGGGCCTACAATGAGCAGTTCTTC. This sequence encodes CASSYTLSGTGAYNEQFF.

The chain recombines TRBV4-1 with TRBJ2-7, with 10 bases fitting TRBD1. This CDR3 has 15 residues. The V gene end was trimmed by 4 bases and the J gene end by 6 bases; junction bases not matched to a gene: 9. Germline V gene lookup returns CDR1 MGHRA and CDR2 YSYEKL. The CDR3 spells CASSPQSRDRGEQYF. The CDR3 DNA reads TGCGCCAGCAGCCCACAGTCCCGGGACAGGGGCGAGCAGTACTTC.

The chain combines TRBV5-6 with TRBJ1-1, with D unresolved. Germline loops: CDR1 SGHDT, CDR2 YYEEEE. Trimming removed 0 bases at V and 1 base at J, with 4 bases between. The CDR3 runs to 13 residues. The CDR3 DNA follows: TGTGCCAGCAGCTTGGGAGGGAACACTGAAGCTTTCTTT. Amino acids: CASSLGGNTEAFF. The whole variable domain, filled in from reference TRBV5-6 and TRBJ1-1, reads DAGVTQSPTHLIKTRGQQVTLRCSPKSGHDTVSWYQQALGQGPQFIFQYYEEEERQRGNFPDRFSGHQFPNYSSELNVNALLLGDSALYLCASSLGGNTEAFFGQGTRLTVV.

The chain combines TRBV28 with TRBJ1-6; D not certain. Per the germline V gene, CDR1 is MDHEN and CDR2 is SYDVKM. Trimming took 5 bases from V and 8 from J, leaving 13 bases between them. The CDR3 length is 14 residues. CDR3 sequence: CASSPRGAYSPLHF. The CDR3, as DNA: TGTGCCAGCAGTCCCCGCGGAGCTTATTCACCCCTCCACTTT.

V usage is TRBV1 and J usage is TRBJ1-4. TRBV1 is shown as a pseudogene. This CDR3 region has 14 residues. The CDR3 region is CTSSQEGEGEKLFF. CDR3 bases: TGCACCAGCAGCCAGGAGGGTGAAGGGGAAAAACTGTTTTTT.

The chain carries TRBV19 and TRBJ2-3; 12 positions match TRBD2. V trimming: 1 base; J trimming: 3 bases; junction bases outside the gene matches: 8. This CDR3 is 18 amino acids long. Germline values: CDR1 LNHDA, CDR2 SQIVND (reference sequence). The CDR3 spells CASSIAPASGGATDTQYF. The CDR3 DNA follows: TGTGCCAGTAGTATAGCCCCCGCTAGCGGGGGGGCAACAGATACGCAGTATTTT.

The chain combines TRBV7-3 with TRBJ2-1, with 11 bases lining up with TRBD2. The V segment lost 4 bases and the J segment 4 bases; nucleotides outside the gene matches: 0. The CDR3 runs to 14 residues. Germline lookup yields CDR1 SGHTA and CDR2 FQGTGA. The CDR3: CASSWTSGYNEQFF. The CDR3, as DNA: TGTGCCAGCAGCTGGACTAGCGGGTACAATGAGCAGTTCTTC. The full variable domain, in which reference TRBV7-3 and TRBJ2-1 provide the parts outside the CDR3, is GAGVSQTPSNKVTEKGKYVELRCDPISGHTALYWYRQSLGQGPEFLIYFQGTGAADDSGLPNDRFFAVRPEGSVSTLKIQRTERGDSAVYLCASSWTSGYNEQFFGPGTRLTVL.

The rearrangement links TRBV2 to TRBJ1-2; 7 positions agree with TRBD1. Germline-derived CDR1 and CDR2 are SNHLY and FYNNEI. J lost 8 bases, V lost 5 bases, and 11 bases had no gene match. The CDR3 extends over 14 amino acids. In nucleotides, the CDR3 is TGTGCCAGCAGTTTCAGAGGGCAGGGGGGCGGCTACACCTTC. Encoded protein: CASSFRGQGGGYTF.

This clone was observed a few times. The CDR3 DNA reads TGTGCCAGCAGCGTTGGACAGTTCACCGGGGAGCTGTTTTTT. Translated: CASSVGQFTGELFF. J is TRBJ2-2 and V is TRBV7-3, with D tentatively TRBD1 (6 bases). There are 14 residues in the CDR3. Germline CDR1 and CDR2: SGHTA and FQGTGA. The V end was cut by 5 bases, the J end by 4 bases, with 11 bases between.

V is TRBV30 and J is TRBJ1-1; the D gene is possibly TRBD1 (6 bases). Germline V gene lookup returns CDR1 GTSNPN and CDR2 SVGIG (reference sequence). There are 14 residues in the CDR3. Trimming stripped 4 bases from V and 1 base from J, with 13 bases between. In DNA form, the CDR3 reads TGTGCCTGGATCCCGGACAGTTGGAACACTGAAGCTTTCTTT. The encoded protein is CAWIPDSWNTEAFF.

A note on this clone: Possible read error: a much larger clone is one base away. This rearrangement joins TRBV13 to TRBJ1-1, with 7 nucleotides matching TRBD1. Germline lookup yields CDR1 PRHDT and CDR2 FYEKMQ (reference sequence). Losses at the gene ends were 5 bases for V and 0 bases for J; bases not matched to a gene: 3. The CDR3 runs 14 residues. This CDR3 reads CASSPTGMNTEAFF. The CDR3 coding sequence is TGTGCCAGCAGCCCGACAGGGATGAACACTGAAGCTTTCTTT.

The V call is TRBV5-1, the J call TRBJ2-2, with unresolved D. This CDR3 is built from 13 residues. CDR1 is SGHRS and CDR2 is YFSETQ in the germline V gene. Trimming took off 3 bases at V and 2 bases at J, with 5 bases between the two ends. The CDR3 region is CASSSSNTGELFF. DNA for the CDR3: TGCGCCAGCAGCTCCTCTAACACCGGGGAGCTGTTTTTT.

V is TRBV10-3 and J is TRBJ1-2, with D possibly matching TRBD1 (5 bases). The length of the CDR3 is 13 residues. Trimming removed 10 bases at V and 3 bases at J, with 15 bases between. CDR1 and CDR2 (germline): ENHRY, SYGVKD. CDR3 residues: CATRGRSDYGYTF. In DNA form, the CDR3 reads TGTGCCACCCGGGGGAGGTCTGACTATGGCTACACCTTC.

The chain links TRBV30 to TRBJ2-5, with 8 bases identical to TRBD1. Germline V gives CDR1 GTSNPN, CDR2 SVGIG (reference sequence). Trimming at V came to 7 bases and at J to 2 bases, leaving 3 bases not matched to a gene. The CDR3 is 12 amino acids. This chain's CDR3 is CAYGQGQETQYF. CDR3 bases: TGTGCCTACGGACAGGGACAAGAGACCCAGTACTTC.

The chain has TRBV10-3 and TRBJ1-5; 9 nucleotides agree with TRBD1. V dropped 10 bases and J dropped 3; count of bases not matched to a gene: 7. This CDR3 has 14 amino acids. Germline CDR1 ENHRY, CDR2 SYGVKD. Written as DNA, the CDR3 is TGTGCCACCGCCGGGACAGGGCACAATCAGCCCCAGCATTTT. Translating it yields CATAGTGHNQPQHF.